This TCR beta chain was captured in a study of cytomegalovirus exposure and HLA in healthy donors. Notes on the study in general: Common viral pathogens were later found to be apparently linked to several of the most significant clusters.

Researchers ran the PCR with 60 Vbeta and 13 Jbeta primers. Assay: immunoSEQ multiplex PCR; the TCRdb copy retains only in-frame clones and omits some. The data show about 140,000 clones, about two thirds seen once. The CDR3 totals 12 residues. V was clipped by 3 bases and J by 6 bases, with 8 bases between them. The germline gives CDR1 SGHRS, CDR2 YFSETQ. As concerns this clone: What it recognizes is unknown.

The rearrangement links TRBV5-1 to TRBJ2-3; D might be TRBD2 (6 bases). The sequence was obtained from a man aged 25-40 years in good health and CMV-seropositive. The sequenced sample consisted of PBMCs. This CDR3 is CASSSGGDTQYF. DNA of the CDR3: TGCGCCAGCAGCTCCGGGGGTGATACGCAGTATTTT.